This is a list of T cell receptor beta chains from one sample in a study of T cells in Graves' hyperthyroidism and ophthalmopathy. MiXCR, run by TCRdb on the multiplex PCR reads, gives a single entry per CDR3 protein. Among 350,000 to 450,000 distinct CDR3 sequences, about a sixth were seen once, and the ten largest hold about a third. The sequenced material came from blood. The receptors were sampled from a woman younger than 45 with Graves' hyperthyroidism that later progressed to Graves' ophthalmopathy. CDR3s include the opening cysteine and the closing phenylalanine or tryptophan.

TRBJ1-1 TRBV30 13 CAWSLLENTEAFF
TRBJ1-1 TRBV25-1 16 CASSERGTGWNTEAFF
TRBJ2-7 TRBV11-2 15 CASSQSTVPSYEQYF
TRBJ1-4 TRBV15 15 CATSSRGQSNEKLFF
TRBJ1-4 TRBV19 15 CASSIRTGAYEKLFF
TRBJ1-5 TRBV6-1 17 CASSEWDRGFSNQPQHF
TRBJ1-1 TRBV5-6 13 CASKWGSNTEAFF
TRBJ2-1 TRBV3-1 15 CASSQDGSSYNEQFF
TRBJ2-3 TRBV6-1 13 CASRPSNTDTQYF
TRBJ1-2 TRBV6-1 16 CAICPTTGPTNYGYTF
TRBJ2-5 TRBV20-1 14 CSASKRRPKETQYF
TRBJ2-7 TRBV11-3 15 CASSLGTGAHYEQYF
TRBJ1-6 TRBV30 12 CAWGQGYSPLHF
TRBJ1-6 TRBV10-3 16 CAISVRGRKDNSPLHF
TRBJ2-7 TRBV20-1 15 CSASPTGRGVYEQYF
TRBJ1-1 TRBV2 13 CASTGQGLAEAFF
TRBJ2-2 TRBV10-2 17 CASRSSGGGLYTGELFF
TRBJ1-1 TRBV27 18 CASSLSRGGQGKGTEAFF
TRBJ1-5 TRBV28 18 CASTRRGQGARSNQPQHF
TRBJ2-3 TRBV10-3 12 CAIGTGRDTQYF
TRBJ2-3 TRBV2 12 CASSLDSDTQYF
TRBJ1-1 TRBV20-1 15 CSARTSTGIITEAFF
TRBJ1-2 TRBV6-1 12 CASRTGRYGYTF
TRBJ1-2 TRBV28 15 CASSLSGHYNYGYTF
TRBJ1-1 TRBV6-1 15 CASSVDRVMNTEAFF
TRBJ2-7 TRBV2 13 CASSGSQGYEQYF
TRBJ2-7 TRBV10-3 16 CAISARGTGGSYEQYF
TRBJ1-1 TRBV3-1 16 CASSQGPGFVNTEAFF
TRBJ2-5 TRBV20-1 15 CSAASGGLDQETQYF
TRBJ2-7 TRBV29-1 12 CSVEGRRREQYF
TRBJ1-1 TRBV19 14 CASSFDLGSTEAFF
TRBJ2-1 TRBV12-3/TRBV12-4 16 CASSPRTSGVYNEQFF
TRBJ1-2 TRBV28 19 CASSFWKPGQGPANYGYTF
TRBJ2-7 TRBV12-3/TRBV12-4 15 CASSRERAGAYEQYF
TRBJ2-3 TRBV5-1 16 CASSLAGRGRTDTQYF
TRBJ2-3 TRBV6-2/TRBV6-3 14 CASSYYGGLDTQYF
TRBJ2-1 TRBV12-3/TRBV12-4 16 CASSLRLARAYNEQFF
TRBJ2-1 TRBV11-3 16 CASSPTWREAHNEQFF
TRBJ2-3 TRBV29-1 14 CSAKGRTSTDTQYF
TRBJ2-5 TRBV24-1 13 CATSDNRGETQYF
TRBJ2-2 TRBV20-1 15 CSAPARGMQRRELFF
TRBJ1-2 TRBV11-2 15 CASSPLGTPNYGYTF
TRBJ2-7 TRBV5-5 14 CASSLVAGAGEQYF
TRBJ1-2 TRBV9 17 CASSVDGAGTGGYGYTF
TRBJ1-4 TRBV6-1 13 CASHRATNEKLFF
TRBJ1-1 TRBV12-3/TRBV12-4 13 CASRGVLNGEAFF